This T cell receptor beta chain is drawn from a study of CD8 T cells in Susac syndrome. The CDR3 length is 12 residues. CDR1 is DFQATT and CDR2 is SNEGSKA in the germline V gene (reference sequence). V was clipped by 7 bases and J by 3 bases, with 12 bases between them. Random hexamers were used to reverse transcribe an amount of roughly 0.5 to 1 ug RNA. Each CDR3 protein gets one entry after TCRdb re-called the immunoSEQ multiplex PCR reads with MiXCR. Of about 150,000 distinct CDR3 sequences in the sample, around 96% were seen once. Sequenced: CD8+ T cells from PBMCs. The chain carries TRBV20-1 and TRBJ1-2; D call uncertain. This TCR was sampled from a human donor with multiple sclerosis. DNA of the CDR3: TGCAGTGTCCAGCCTCAGTACTATGGCTACACCTTC. Amino acids: CSVQPQYYGYTF.